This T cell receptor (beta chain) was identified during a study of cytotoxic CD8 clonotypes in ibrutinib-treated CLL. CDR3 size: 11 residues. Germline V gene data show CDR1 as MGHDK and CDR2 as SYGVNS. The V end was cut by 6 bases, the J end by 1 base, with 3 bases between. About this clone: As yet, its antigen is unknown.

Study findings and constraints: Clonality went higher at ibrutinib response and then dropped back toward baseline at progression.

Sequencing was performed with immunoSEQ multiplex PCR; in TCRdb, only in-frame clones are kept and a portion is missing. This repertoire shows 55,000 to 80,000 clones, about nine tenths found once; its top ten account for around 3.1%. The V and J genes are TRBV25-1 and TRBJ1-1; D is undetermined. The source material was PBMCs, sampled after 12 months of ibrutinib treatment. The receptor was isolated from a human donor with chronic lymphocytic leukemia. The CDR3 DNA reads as TGTGCCAGCAGGACGAACACTGAAGCTTTCTTT. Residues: CASRTNTEAFF. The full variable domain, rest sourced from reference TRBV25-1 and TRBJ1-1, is EADIYQTPRYLVIGTGKKITLECSQTMGHDKMYWYQQDPGMELHLIHYSYGVNSTEKGDLSSESTVSRIRTEHFPLTLESARPSHTSQYLCASRTNTEAFFGQGTRLTVV.